This entry lists 17 T cell receptor beta chains sequenced from one sample in a study of monozygotic twins with inflammatory bowel disease. No DNA is given; TCRdb re-called the 5' RACE reads and lists each CDR3 protein once. This sample's clone table lists 400,000 to 500,000 distinct CDR3 sequences. Material for sequencing was blood. The receptors shown here come from a human donor with ulcerative colitis or Crohn's disease, or a healthy co-twin of an affected twin (not recorded which).

The rearrangement links TRBV3-1 to TRBJ2-3; TCRdb's D call of TRBD1 is untestable without DNA. Germline V CDR1 and CDR2: LGHDT, YNNKEL (reference sequence). This CDR3 is 14 amino acids long. The CDR3 sequence: CASSQGRGPDTQYF.

V usage is TRBV6-2 or TRBV6-3 and J usage is TRBJ1-5; absent DNA, TCRdb's TRBD1 call cannot be checked. CDR3 length equals 17 residues. The germline gives CDR1 MNHEY, CDR2 SVGEGT. The CDR3 sequence is CASSVGQGPPSNQPQHF.

The chain carries TRBV7-2 and TRBJ2-3; TCRdb reports TRBD1, a call that lacks DNA to check it against. CDR1 SGHTA and CDR2 FQGNSA come from the germline V gene. CDR3 size: 15 residues. CDR3 protein: CASSPGTRITDTQYF.

The rearrangement uses TRBV20-1 and TRBJ2-3; with no DNA, the TCRdb D assignment of TRBD2 cannot be verified. The CDR3 consists of 15 residues. CDR1 is DFQATT, CDR2 SNEGSKA, per germline (reference sequence). CDR3 amino acids: CSARGTSTWADTQYF.

The chain has TRBV7-2 and TRBJ1-1; TCRdb lists TRBD1, though no DNA is available to test this call. This CDR3 region has 14 residues. CDR1 SGHTA and CDR2 FQGNSA come from the germline V gene. This chain's CDR3 is CASSLRPGDSEAFF.

The gene calls are TRBV6-6 and TRBJ1-5; the TCRdb call, TRBD1, lacks DNA for checking. Germline V gene sequence: CDR1 MNHNY, CDR2 SVGAGI (reference sequence). The CDR3 sequence is 14 residues long. The CDR3 sequence: CASSYTQGSEPQHF.

The J gene is TRBJ1-2, the V gene TRBV10-3. The germline V gene has CDR1 ENHRY and CDR2 SYGVKD. The length of the CDR3 is 11 residues. Here the CDR3 reads CAISYDYGYTF.

This sequence joins TRBV20-1 and TRBJ1-1. Germline assignment: CDR1 DFQATT and CDR2 SNEGSKA (reference sequence). The CDR3 has 13 amino acids. This CDR3 reads CSARMGGNTEAFF.

The rearrangement uses TRBV20-1 and TRBJ1-1; without DNA, the TCRdb call of TRBD1 cannot be checked. This CDR3 comprises 13 residues. Germline V CDR1 and CDR2: DFQATT, SNEGSKA (reference sequence). The CDR3 sequence is CSAPRQGYTEAFF.

The rearrangement links TRBV29-1 to TRBJ2-6. Germline V gene sequence: CDR1 SQVTM, CDR2 ANQGSEA. The CDR3 runs to 17 residues. CDR3 in amino acids: CSVELAGTHSGANVLTF.

The CDR3 sequence is CASSVGPAGSDTQYF. The chain recombines TRBV9 with TRBJ2-3; TCRdb proposes TRBD2, but this gene call is untestable without DNA. This CDR3 spans 15 amino acids. CDR1 is SGDLS, CDR2 YYNGEE, per germline.

The chain joins TRBV5-1 to TRBJ1-1. Germline lookup yields CDR1 SGHRS and CDR2 YFSETQ. The CDR3 consists of 14 residues. The CDR3 here is CASSNGRLNTEAFF.

J is TRBJ1-1 and V is TRBV5-1. Germline V CDR1 and CDR2: SGHRS, YFSETQ. The CDR3 is made up of 16 amino acids. The CDR3 here is CASSSLLGTSNTEAFF.

V is TRBV14 and J is TRBJ2-3. Germline V gives CDR1 SGHDN, CDR2 FVKESK. This CDR3 is 16 amino acids long. This chain's CDR3 is CASSQLLALNTDTQYF.

The V gene is TRBV10-3, the J gene TRBJ2-4. The CDR3 runs to 16 residues. CDR1 is ENHRY and CDR2 is SYGVKD in the germline V gene. The CDR3 loop is CAISGRVQWAKNIQYF.

V and J are TRBV20-1 and TRBJ1-4. The CDR3 runs to 16 residues. Germline lookup yields CDR1 DFQATT and CDR2 SNEGSKA (reference sequence). CDR3 in amino acids: CSARAGGGRGNEKLFF.

This chain joins TRBV7-8 and TRBJ1-4; as DNA is missing, the TRBD1 call by TCRdb cannot be tested. CDR3 length: 16 residues. Germline lookup yields CDR1 SGHVS and CDR2 FQNEAQ. The chain's CDR3 is CASSSGQNQKSEKLFF.